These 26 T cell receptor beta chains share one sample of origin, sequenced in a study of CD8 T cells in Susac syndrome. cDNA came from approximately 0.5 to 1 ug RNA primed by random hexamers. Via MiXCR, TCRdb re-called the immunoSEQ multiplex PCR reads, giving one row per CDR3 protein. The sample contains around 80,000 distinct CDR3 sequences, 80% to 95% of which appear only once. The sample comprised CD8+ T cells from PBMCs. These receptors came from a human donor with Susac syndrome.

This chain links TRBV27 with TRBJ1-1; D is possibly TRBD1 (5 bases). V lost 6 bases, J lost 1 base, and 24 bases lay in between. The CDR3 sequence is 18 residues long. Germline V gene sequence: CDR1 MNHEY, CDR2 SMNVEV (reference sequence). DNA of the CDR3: TGTGCCAGCAGCCGCCTTCCAGGGAGGGGTCCCCAGAACACTGAAGCTTTCTTT. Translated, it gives CASSRLPGRGPQNTEAFF.

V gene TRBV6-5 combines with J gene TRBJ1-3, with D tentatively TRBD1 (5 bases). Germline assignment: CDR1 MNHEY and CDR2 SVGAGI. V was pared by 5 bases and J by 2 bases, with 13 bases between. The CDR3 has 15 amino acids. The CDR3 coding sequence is TGTGCCAGCAGTACAGCCACAGGACCTGGAAACACCATATATTTT. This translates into CASSTATGPGNTIYF.

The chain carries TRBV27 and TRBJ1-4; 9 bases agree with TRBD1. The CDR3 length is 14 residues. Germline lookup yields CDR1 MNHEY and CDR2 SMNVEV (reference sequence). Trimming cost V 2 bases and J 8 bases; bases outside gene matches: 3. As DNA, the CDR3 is TGTGCCAGCAGTTTAAGACAGGGGGGGGAAAAACTGTTTTTT. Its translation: CASSLRQGGEKLFF.

The DNA for the CDR3 is TGTGCCAGCAGTTCCAGACAGTATAATTCACCCCTCCACTTT. It specifies CASSSRQYNSPLHF. The rearrangement links TRBV27 to TRBJ1-6; a weak D match, TRBD1 (5 bases). The V end was cut by 4 bases, the J end by 4 bases, with 8 bases between. The CDR3 spans 14 residues. Germline assignment: CDR1 MNHEY and CDR2 SMNVEV (reference sequence).

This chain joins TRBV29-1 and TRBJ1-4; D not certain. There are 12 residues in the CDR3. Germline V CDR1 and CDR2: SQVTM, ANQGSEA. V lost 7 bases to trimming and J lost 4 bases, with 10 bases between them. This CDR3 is CSGRAGNEKLFF. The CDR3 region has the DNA TGCAGCGGCCGAGCGGGTAATGAAAAACTGTTTTTT.

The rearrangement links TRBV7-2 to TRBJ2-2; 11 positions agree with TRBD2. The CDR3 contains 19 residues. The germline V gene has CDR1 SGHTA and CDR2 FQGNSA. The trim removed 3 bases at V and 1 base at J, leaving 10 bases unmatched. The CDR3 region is CASSFPGTSGNLNTGELFF. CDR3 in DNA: TGTGCCAGCAGCTTCCCCGGGACTAGCGGCAATCTGAACACCGGGGAGCTGTTTTTT.

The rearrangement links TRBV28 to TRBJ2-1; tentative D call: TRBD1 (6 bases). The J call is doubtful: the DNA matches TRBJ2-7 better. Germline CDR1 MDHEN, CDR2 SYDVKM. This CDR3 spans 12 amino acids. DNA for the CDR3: TGTGCCAGCAGTTTACTAGGGGGCGAGCAGTACTTC. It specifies CASSLLGGEQYF.

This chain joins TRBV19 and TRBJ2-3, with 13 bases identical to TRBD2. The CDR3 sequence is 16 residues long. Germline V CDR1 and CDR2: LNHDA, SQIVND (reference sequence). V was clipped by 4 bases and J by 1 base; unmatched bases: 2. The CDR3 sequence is CASSTTSGRGTDTQYF. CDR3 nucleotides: TGTGCCAGTAGTACAACTAGCGGGAGGGGCACAGATACGCAGTATTTT. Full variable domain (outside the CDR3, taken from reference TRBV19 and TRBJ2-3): DGGITQSPKYLFRKEGQNVTLSCEQNLNHDAMYWYRQDPGQGLRLIYYSQIVNDFQKGDIAEGYSVSREKKESFPLTVTSAQKNPTAFYLCASSTTSGRGTDTQYFGPGTRLTVL.

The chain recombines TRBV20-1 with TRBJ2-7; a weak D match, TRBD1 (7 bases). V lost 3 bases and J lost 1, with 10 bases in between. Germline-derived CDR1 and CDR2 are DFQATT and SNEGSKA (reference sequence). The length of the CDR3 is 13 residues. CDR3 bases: TGCAGTGCTAGGCCAGGGGGGTCCTACGAGCAGTACTTC. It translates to CSARPGGSYEQYF.

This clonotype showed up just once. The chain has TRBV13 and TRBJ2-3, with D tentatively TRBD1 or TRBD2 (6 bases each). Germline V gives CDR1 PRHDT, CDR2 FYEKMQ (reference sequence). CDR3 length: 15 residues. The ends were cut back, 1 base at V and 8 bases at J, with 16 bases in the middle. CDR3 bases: TGTGCCAGCAGCTTAGCCGTCCGGGGGCGCGGTACGCAGTATTTT. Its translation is CASSLAVRGRGTQYF.

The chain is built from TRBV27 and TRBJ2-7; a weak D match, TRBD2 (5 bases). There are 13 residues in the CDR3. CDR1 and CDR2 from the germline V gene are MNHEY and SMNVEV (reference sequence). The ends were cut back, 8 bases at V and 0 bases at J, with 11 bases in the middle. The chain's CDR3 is CASASFNSYEQYF. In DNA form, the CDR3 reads TGTGCCAGCGCTAGCTTCAACTCCTACGAGCAGTACTTC.

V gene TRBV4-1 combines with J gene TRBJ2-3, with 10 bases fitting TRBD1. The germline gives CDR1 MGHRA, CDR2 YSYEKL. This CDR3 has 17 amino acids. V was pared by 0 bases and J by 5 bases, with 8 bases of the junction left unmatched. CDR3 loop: CASSQDPRQGAQDTQYF. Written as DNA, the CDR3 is TGCGCCAGCAGCCAAGATCCACGACAGGGGGCGCAAGATACGCAGTATTTT.

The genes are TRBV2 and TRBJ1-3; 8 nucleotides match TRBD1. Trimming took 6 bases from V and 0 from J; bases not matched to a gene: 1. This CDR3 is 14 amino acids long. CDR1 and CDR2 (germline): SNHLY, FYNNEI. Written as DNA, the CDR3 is TGTGCCAGCAGAACAGGGGGCTCTGGAAACACCATATATTTT. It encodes CASRTGGSGNTIYF.

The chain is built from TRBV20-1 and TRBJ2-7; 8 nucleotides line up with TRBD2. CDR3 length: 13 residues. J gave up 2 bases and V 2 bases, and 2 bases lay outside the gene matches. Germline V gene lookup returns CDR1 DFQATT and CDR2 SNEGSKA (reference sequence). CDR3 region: CSARLSGAYEQYF. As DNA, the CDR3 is TGCAGTGCTAGACTTAGCGGGGCCTACGAGCAGTACTTC.

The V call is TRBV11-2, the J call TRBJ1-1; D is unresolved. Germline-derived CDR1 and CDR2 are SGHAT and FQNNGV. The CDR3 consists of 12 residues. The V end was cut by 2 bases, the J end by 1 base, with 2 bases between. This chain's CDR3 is CASSLQNTEAFF. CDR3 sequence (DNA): TGTGCCAGCAGCTTACAGAACACTGAAGCTTTCTTT. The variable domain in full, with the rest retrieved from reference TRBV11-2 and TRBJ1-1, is EAGVAQSPRYKIIEKRQSVAFWCNPISGHATLYWYQQILGQGPKLLIQFQNNGVVDDSQLPKDRFSAERLKGVDSTLKIQPAKLEDSAVYLCASSLQNTEAFFGQGTRLTVV.

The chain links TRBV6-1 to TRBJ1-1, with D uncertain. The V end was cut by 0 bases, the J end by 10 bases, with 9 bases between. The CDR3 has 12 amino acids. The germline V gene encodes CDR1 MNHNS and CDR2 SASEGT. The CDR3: CASSEASTAAFF. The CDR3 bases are TGTGCCAGCAGTGAAGCTTCGACGGCAGCTTTCTTT.

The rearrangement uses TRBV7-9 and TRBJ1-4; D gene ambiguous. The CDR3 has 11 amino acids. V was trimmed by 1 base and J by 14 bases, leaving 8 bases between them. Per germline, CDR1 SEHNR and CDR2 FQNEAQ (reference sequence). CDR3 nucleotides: TGTGCCAGCAGCTTAGGTCCAGGCCTGTTTTTT. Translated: CASSLGPGLFF.

The CDR3 region is CASMAGAGSPLHF. The DNA of the CDR3 is TGTGCCAGCATGGCAGGGGCAGGATCACCCCTCCACTTT. The chain uses TRBV28 and TRBJ1-6, with a tentative D call TRBD1 (6 bases). In germline, CDR1 is MDHEN, CDR2 SYDVKM. This CDR3 has 13 amino acids. Trimming pared 7 bases from V and 10 bases from J, leaving 14 bases between.

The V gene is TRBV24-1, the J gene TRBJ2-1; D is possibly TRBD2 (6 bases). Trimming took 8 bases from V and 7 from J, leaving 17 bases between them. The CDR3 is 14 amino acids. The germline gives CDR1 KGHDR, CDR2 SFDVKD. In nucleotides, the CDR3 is TGTGCCACCATCCAGACGGGAGCTTATAATGAGCAGTTCTTC. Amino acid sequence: CATIQTGAYNEQFF.

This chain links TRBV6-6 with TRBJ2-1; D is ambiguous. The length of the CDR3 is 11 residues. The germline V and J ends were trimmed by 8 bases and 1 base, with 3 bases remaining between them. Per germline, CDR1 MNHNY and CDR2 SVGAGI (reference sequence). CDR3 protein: CASGSYNEQFF. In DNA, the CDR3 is TGTGCCAGCGGGTCCTACAATGAGCAGTTCTTC.

The CDR3 loop reads CSVEDGWTGGRNTEAFF. In DNA form, the CDR3 reads TGCAGCGTTGAAGATGGGTGGACAGGGGGCAGGAACACTGAAGCTTTCTTT. This chain uses TRBV29-1 with TRBJ1-1; TRBD1 matches at 11 bases. J was trimmed by 1 base and V by 0 bases; bases with no gene match: 7. Germline assignment: CDR1 SQVTM and CDR2 ANQGSEA. The length of the CDR3 is 17 residues. The whole variable domain, filled in from reference TRBV29-1 and TRBJ1-1, reads SAVISQKPSRDICQRGTSLTIQCQVDSQVTMMFWYRQQPGQSLTLIATANQGSEATYESGFVIDKFPISRPNLTFSTLTVSNMSPEDSSIYLCSVEDGWTGGRNTEAFFGQGTRLTVV.

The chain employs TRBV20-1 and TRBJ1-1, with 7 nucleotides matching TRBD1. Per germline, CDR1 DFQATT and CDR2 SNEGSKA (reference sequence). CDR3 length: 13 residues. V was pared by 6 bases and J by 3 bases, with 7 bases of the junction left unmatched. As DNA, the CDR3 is TGCAGTGCCGAATACACAGGGGACACTGAAGCTTTCTTT. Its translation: CSAEYTGDTEAFF.

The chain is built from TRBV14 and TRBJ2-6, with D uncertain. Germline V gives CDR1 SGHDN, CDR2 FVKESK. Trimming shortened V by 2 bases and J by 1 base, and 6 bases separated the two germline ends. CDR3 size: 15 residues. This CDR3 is CASSQLVSGANVLTF. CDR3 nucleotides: TGTGCCAGCAGCCAACTGGTATCTGGGGCCAACGTCCTGACTTTC.

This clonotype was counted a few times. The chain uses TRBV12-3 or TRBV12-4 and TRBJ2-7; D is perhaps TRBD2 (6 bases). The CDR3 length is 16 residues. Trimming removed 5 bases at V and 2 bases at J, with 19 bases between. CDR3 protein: CASSPLSSVHAYEQYF. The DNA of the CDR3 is TGTGCCAGCAGTCCCCTCTCTAGCGTGCACGCCTACGAGCAGTACTTC.

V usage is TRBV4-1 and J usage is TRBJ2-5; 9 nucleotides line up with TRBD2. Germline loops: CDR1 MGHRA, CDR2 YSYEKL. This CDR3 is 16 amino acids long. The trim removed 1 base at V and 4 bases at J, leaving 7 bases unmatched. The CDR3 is CASSQGVSGSSETQYF. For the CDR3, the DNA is TGCGCCAGCAGCCAAGGGGTTAGCGGGAGTTCAGAGACCCAGTACTTC.

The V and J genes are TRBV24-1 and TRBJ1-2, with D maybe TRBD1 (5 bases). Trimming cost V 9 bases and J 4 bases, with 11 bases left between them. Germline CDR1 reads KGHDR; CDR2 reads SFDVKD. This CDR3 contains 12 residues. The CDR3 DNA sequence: TGTGCCACCTCGACAGAAACCTATGGCTACACCTTC. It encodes CATSTETYGYTF.